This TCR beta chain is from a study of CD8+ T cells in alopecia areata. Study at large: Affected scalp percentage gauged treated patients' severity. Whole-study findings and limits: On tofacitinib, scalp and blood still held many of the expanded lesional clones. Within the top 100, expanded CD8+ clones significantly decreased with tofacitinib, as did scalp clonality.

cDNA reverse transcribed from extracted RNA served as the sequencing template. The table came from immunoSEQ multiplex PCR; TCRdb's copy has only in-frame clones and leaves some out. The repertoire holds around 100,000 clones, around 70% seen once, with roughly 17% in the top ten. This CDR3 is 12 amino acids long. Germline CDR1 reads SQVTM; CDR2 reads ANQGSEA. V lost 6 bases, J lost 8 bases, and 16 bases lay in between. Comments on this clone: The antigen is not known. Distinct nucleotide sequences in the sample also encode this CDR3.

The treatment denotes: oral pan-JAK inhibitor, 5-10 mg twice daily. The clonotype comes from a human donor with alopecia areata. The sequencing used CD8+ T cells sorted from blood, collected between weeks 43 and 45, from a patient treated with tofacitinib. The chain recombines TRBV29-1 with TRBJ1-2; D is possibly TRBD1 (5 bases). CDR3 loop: CSVFGTNRGYTF. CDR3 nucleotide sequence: TGCAGCGTCTTCGGGACTAACAGAGGCTACACCTTC.